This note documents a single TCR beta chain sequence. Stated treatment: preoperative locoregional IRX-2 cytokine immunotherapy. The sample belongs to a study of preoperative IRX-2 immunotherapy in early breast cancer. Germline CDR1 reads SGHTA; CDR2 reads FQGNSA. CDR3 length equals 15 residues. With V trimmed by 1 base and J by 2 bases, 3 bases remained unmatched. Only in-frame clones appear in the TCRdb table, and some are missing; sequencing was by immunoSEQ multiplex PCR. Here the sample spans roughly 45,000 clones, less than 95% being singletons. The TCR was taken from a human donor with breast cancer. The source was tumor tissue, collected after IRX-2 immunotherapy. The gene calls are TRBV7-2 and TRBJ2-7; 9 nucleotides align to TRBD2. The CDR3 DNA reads TGTGCCAGCAGCTTAGGGCTAGCGGGACCCTACGAGCAGTACTTC. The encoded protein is CASSLGLAGPYEQYF.